The 24 T cell receptor beta chains reported below all come from one sample, sequenced in a study of beta chain features in type 1 diabetes. Whole-study findings and limits: TCRB CDR3s were moderately but significantly shorter in Type 1 diabetes patients in all four CD4+ subsets.

These TCRs are of unknown antigen specificity. cDNA synthesis used the whole RNA isolate, giving expressed TCRB sequences. Method: immunoSEQ multiplex PCR; TCRdb's copy keeps in-frame clones and lacks some. This table holds around 600,000 clones, 12% found once. The sample taken for sequencing was naive CD4+ T cells from blood. The receptors shown here come from a man between 25 and 39 years old with type 1 diabetes.

This clone was recorded a few times. The genes are TRBV4-1 and TRBJ2-1, with D perhaps matching TRBD2 (6 bases). The length of the CDR3 is 17 residues. Germline V CDR1 and CDR2: MGHRA, YSYEKL. Trimming took off 5 bases at V and 7 bases at J, with 24 bases between the two ends. CDR3 region: CASSSFRGTSQGNEQFF. CDR3 DNA sequence: TGCGCCAGCAGCTCCTTTCGGGGGACCTCCCAGGGAAATGAGCAGTTCTTC.

J is TRBJ2-1 and V is TRBV25-1; D gene ambiguous. The ends were cut back, 3 bases at V and 2 bases at J, with 11 bases in the middle. The germline CDR1 and CDR2 sequences are MGHDK and SYGVNS. CDR3 length: 15 amino acids. Here the CDR3 reads CASSDRLNTYNEQFF. CDR3 coding DNA: TGTGCCAGCAGTGACAGGCTCAATACCTACAATGAGCAGTTCTTC.

There are a few counts of this clone. The V call is TRBV7-9, the J call TRBJ2-7; D remains unclear. The germline V and J ends were trimmed by 2 bases and 1 base, with 9 bases remaining between them. The germline V gene has CDR1 SEHNR and CDR2 FQNEAQ (reference sequence). This CDR3 region has 14 residues. CDR3 amino acids: CASSLRTESYEQYF. In DNA form, the CDR3 reads TGTGCCAGCAGCTTAAGGACGGAGTCCTACGAGCAGTACTTC.

This clone appeared a few times. The chain employs TRBV7-2 and TRBJ2-3; 9 nucleotides agree with TRBD2. CDR1 is SGHTA, CDR2 FQGNSA, per germline. The CDR3 consists of 19 residues. J lost 0 bases, V lost 1 base, and 11 bases had no gene match. This CDR3 reads CASSLEVLAGYTSTDTQYF. As DNA, the CDR3 is TGTGCCAGCAGCTTAGAGGTCCTAGCGGGATATACTAGCACAGATACGCAGTATTTT.

The chain couples TRBV28 to TRBJ2-3, with D unclear. The CDR3 has 13 residues. Trimming stripped 7 bases from V and 0 bases from J, with 8 bases between. Per the germline V gene, CDR1 is MDHEN and CDR2 is SYDVKM. CDR3 sequence: CASTSPSTDTQYF. CDR3 nucleotide sequence: TGTGCCAGCACCTCCCCTAGCACAGATACGCAGTATTTT.

V gene TRBV2 combines with J gene TRBJ1-1; D is perhaps TRBD1 (6 bases). The CDR3 loop spans 13 amino acids. The V gene's germline CDR1 is SNHLY and CDR2 FYNNEI. The V end was cut by 6 bases, the J end by 1 base, with 9 bases between. The CDR3: CASRMTGNTEAFF. The CDR3 nucleotides are TGTGCCAGCAGGATGACAGGGAACACTGAAGCTTTCTTT.

This clone was observed a handful of times. This sample includes further DNA sequences coding for the same CDR3. This sequence joins TRBV14 and TRBJ2-1; weak D call: TRBD1 (5 bases). V gave up 0 bases and J gave up 6 bases, with 15 bases separating them. The CDR3 has 16 amino acids. In germline, CDR1 is SGHDN, CDR2 FVKESK. The CDR3 nucleotides are TGTGCCAGCAGCCAAGACGCGCAAGGGGTAAGCAATGAGCAGTTCTTC. The encoded protein is CASSQDAQGVSNEQFF. The full variable domain, rest sourced from reference TRBV14 and TRBJ2-1, is EAGVTQFPSHSVIEKGQTVTLRCDPISGHDNLYWYRRVMGKEIKFLLHFVKESKQDESGMPNNRFLAERTGGTYSTLKVQPAELEDSGVYFCASSQDAQGVSNEQFFGPGTRLTVL.

This clone has a handful of counts. J is TRBJ1-4 and V is TRBV5-1; tentatively, D is TRBD1 (6 bases). CDR3 length: 19 residues. Germline CDR1 and CDR2: SGHRS and YFSETQ. Trimming shortened V by 3 bases and J by 6 bases, and 27 bases separated the two germline ends. CDR3 sequence (DNA): TGCGCCAGCAGCTCATACGGGGCCCAGGGGTTAAGCGGCGATGAAAAACTGTTTTTT. Translation: CASSSYGAQGLSGDEKLFF.

The chain recombines TRBV7-7 with TRBJ2-7, with D uncertain. Germline CDR1 SSHAT, CDR2 FNYEAQ (reference sequence). Trimming cost V 2 bases and J 3 bases, with 14 bases left between them. The CDR3 has 15 amino acids. DNA for the CDR3: TGTGCCAGCAGCTTATCCCATAAATCGGGCTACGAGCAGTACTTC. It is translated as CASSLSHKSGYEQYF.

This sequence joins TRBV11-3 and TRBJ1-2, with 10 bases that match TRBD1. The CDR3 runs 14 residues. V was pared by 3 bases and J by 7 bases, with 5 bases of the junction left unmatched. Germline CDR1 reads SGHNT; CDR2 reads YENEEA. This chain's CDR3 is CASSLGTGAAGYTF. DNA of the CDR3: TGTGCCAGCAGCTTGGGGACAGGGGCGGCTGGCTACACCTTC.

The chain links TRBV9 to TRBJ1-2; tentatively, D is TRBD1 (6 bases). From germline, CDR1 is SGDLS and CDR2 YYNGEE. This CDR3 spans 14 amino acids. V lost 4 bases and J 5 bases, leaving 15 bases between the germline ends. The CDR3 reads CASSMEGGGYGYTF. CDR3 coding DNA: TGTGCCAGCAGCATGGAAGGGGGAGGTTATGGCTACACCTTC. The full variable domain, completed using reference TRBV9 and TRBJ1-2, is DSGVTQTPKHLITATGQRVTLRCSPRSGDLSVYWYQQSLDQGLQFLIQYYNGEERAKGNILERFSAQQFPDLHSELNLSSLELGDSALYFCASSMEGGGYGYTFGSGTRLTVV.

The chain is built from TRBV7-9 and TRBJ2-3, with 10 bases identical to TRBD2. J gave up 1 base and V 5 bases, and 6 bases lay outside the gene matches. The CDR3 extends over 16 amino acids. Germline-derived CDR1 and CDR2 are SEHNR and FQNEAQ (reference sequence). In nucleotides, the CDR3 is TGTGCCAGCAGCCCCTCTACTAGCGGGGGCACAGATACGCAGTATTTT. Encoded protein: CASSPSTSGGTDTQYF. The whole variable domain, remainder taken from reference TRBV7-9 and TRBJ2-3, is DTGVSQNPRHKITKRGQNVTFRCDPISEHNRLYWYRQTLGQGPEFLTYFQNEAQLEKSRLLSDRFSAERPKGSFSTLEIQRTEQGDSAMYLCASSPSTSGGTDTQYFGPGTRLTVL.

Written as DNA, the CDR3 is TGCGCCAGCAGCCGACTAGCGGGATCCCGGATGGGGGCCCAGTACTTC. It translates to CASSRLAGSRMGAQYF. The gene calls are TRBV5-1 and TRBJ2-5; TRBD2 agrees at 11 bases. After removal of 4 bases from V and 9 bases from J, the junction contained 14 bases not matched to a gene. Germline V lookup: CDR1 SGHRS, CDR2 YFSETQ. The CDR3 spans 16 residues.

The gene calls are TRBV18 and TRBJ2-1, with 10 bases lining up with TRBD2. This CDR3 has 16 amino acids. The germline CDR1 and CDR2 sequences are KGHSH and LQKENI. Trimming cost V 0 bases and J 6 bases; bases outside gene matches: 5. CDR3 in amino acids: CASSPPLAGDGNEQFF. The CDR3 nucleotides are TGTGCCAGCTCACCACCTCTAGCGGGGGATGGCAATGAGCAGTTCTTC.

This clone was seen more than once but under ten times. V and J are TRBV5-1 and TRBJ2-3; 7 bases line up with TRBD2. CDR1 and CDR2 from the germline V gene are SGHRS and YFSETQ. Trimming removed 3 bases from V and 4 bases from J; junction bases left unmatched: 8. The CDR3 is 15 amino acids. The CDR3 protein is CASSSLLATADTQYF. The CDR3 bases are TGCGCCAGCAGCTCGTTACTAGCGACCGCAGATACGCAGTATTTT.

As concerns this clone: In the same sample, other DNA sequences code for this CDR3. The rearrangement joins TRBV2 to TRBJ2-3, with D possibly being TRBD2 (5 bases). The V gene lost 2 bases and the J gene lost 8 bases, with 8 bases spanning the gap. Germline values: CDR1 SNHLY, CDR2 FYNNEI. The CDR3 totals 12 residues. CDR3 in amino acids: CASSEREGTQYF. The CDR3 bases are TGTGCCAGCAGTGAACGTGAGGGTACGCAGTATTTT.

This clone appeared a few times. V and J are TRBV7-9 and TRBJ2-3, with D hard to call. The CDR3 spans 15 residues. Trimming took off 4 bases at V and 0 bases at J, with 11 bases between the two ends. In germline, CDR1 is SEHNR, CDR2 FQNEAQ (reference sequence). The CDR3 is CASSWGVLSTDTQYF. CDR3 coding DNA: TGTGCCAGCAGCTGGGGTGTACTCAGCACAGATACGCAGTATTTT.

This clone was found a few times. The V and J genes are TRBV5-6 and TRBJ1-2; TRBD1 might be the D (6 bases). V lost 1 base, J lost 8 bases, and 12 bases lay in between. Germline CDR1 reads SGHDT; CDR2 reads YYEEEE. The CDR3 runs 13 residues. The CDR3 DNA is TGTGCCAGCAGCTTGACGGCAGGGGAGGGCTACACCTTC. Its translation: CASSLTAGEGYTF.

This clone was detected only a few times. The sample holds other DNA sequences that translate to the same CDR3. The CDR3 DNA is TGTGCCAGCAGTTTCAGGGGTTATGGCTACACCTTC. Residues: CASSFRGYGYTF. This chain joins TRBV28 and TRBJ1-2; D is perhaps TRBD1 (6 bases). The V end was cut by 3 bases, the J end by 5 bases, with 7 bases between. Germline CDR1 and CDR2: MDHEN and SYDVKM. This CDR3 is 12 amino acids long.

Details on this clone: Distinct nucleotide sequences in the sample also encode this CDR3. The rearrangement uses TRBV20-1 and TRBJ2-7; 7 bases align to TRBD2. The CDR3 is 11 residues long. Germline assignment: CDR1 DFQATT and CDR2 SNEGSKA (reference sequence). V was clipped by 6 bases and J by 2 bases; unmatched bases: 1. The CDR3 sequence: CSAGTTYEQYF. In DNA, the CDR3 is TGCAGTGCGGGGACTACCTACGAGCAGTACTTC.

This clone was counted between two and nine times. The V and J genes are TRBV7-2 and TRBJ2-1; D is perhaps TRBD1 or TRBD2 (5 bases each). This CDR3 contains 16 residues. Germline V gene sequence: CDR1 SGHTA, CDR2 FQGNSA. Trimming cost V 0 bases and J 5 bases, with 14 bases left between them. The CDR3 region is CASSLAGARDHNEQFF. The DNA of the CDR3 is TGTGCCAGCAGCTTAGCCGGTGCAAGGGACCACAATGAGCAGTTCTTC.

With regard to this clone: At one end the junction does not follow the germline gene, possibly because of a read error. The V gene is TRBV2, the J gene TRBJ2-7; D perhaps matches TRBD1 (5 bases). The CDR3 is 14 amino acids. The germline CDR1 and CDR2 sequences are SNHLY and FYNNEI. CDR3 region: CASSEEPKFGRAPF. The CDR3 coding sequence is TGTGCCAGCAGTGAAGAGCCAAAGTTCGGCAGGGCGCCGTTC.

In the case of this clone: The junction differs from germline at one of its ends, possibly a read error. V and J are TRBV5-6 and TRBJ2-6; a weak D match, TRBD1 (5 bases). The CDR3 spans 16 residues. Per the germline V gene, CDR1 is SGHDT and CDR2 is YYEEEE. This chain's CDR3 is CASSLDTSSGANVLTF. The CDR3 region has the DNA TGTGCCAGCAGTTTGGACACCTCCTCTGGGGCCAACGTCCTGACTTTC. The full variable domain, with the rest looked up from reference TRBV5-6 and TRBJ2-6, is DAGVTQSPTHLIKTRGQQVTLRCSPKSGHDTVSWYQQALGQGPQFIFQYYEEEERQRGNFPDRFSGHQFPNYSSELNVNALLLGDSALYLCASSLDTSSGANVLTFGAGSRLTVL.

This clone appeared a few times. The chain links TRBV5-4 to TRBJ2-5; D not resolved. Trimming cost V 5 bases and J 3 bases, with 14 bases left between them. This CDR3 has 14 residues. The germline V gene has CDR1 SGHNT and CDR2 YYREEE (reference sequence). The CDR3 spells CASSSTGREETQYF. The CDR3 DNA reads TGTGCCAGCAGTTCCACCGGTAGGGAAGAGACCCAGTACTTC.